The clone carrying this TCR beta chain was detected a few times. Its antigen is still unknown. These data come from a study of response to subunit inactivated influenza vaccine. Findings of the study overall: Each seasonal influenza vaccination recruits few new T cells, the authors suggested.

TCRdb re-derived calls from the RT-PCR reads in MiXCR, one entry per CDR3 protein. The table includes hundreds of thousands of distinct CDR3 sequences, more than 15% detected once. This clonotype originated in a man aged 50 to 75 who received an inactivated influenza vaccine. Sequenced material: CD4+ T cells sorted from PBMCs, taken around 25 months after vaccination.

The CDR3 DNA sequence: TGTGCCAGCACCTCACCGGGGGGACAGGGGTTACATGAGCAGTTCTTC. Translation: CASTSPGGQGLHEQFF. V and J are TRBV2 and TRBJ2-1; TRBD1 matches 10 bases. The CDR3 runs to 16 residues. Trimming removed 7 bases from V and 8 bases from J; junction bases left unmatched: 14. Germline-derived CDR1 and CDR2 are SNHLY and FYNNEI.